The sequence of this T cell receptor (beta chain) was determined in a study of blood T cell repertoires in COVID-19. Turning to the study itself: T cells, B-cell-depleted T cells, or PBMCs provided the cDNA or gDNA that served as material.

Original analysis: The assay estimated nucleated cells by amplifying reference gene primers. Assay: immunoSEQ multiplex PCR; the TCRdb copy retains only in-frame clones and omits some. The D gene and trimming were derived from the DNA, and the V and J assignments and clone size from that table. The table includes 35,000 to 55,000 clones, more than 90% detected once. This TCR came from a man aged 70-80 years with active COVID-19. The sequenced sample was peripheral blood.

The CDR3 coding sequence is TGTGCCAGTAGTATAGCGGGACAGATTAATCAGCCCCAGCATTTT. It translates to CASSIAGQINQPQHF. V gene TRBV19 combines with J gene TRBJ1-5; 7 bases align to TRBD1. The V gene end was trimmed by 1 base and the J gene end by 4 bases; junction bases not matched to a gene: 4. The V gene's germline CDR1 is LNHDA and CDR2 SQIVND (reference sequence). The CDR3 extends over 15 amino acids.